This T cell receptor (beta chain) is drawn from a study of control samples from healthy donors and cancer patients. CDR1 is MDHEN, CDR2 SYDVKM, per germline. V gave up 4 bases and J gave up 8 bases, with 11 bases separating them. The CDR3 runs 12 residues. Repertoires were generated with immunoSEQ multiplex PCR, while TCRdb's copy carries only in-frame clones and drops some. The sample consists of 120,000 to 150,000 clones, less than 95% of them appearing once. The sample was blood. The chain has TRBV28 and TRBJ1-2; D is uncertain. This receptor was identified in a man between 18 and 35 years old in good health. The CDR3 DNA reads TGTGCCAGCAGTTCTGCAGGCGCCGGCTACACCTTC. Translated: CASSSAGAGYTF.